A selection of T cell receptor beta chains follows, all from one sample in a study of identical twins. From the 5' RACE reads, TCRdb called clonotypes with MiXCR, one entry per CDR3 protein. This sample has fewer than 350,000 distinct CDR3 sequences, with around 8.8% found just once. This same sample was also taken into another study, of yellow fever vaccine responses in identical twins.

The sequenced sample consisted of memory (CD45RO+) T cells sorted from blood. The receptors were gathered from a woman between 18 and 29 years old in good health. Each CDR3 is given with its conserved first and last residue. Each record gives: clone size, D gene, J gene, V gene, CDR3 length, CDR3 protein, CDR3 DNA. D genes are given only for firm matches. For some rows the clone size is stated as once, few or many, or as a class when expanded; others skip it.

-,-,TRBJ2-1,TRBV20-1,16,CSARAWDTGSYNEQFF,TGCAGTGCTAGAGCCTGGGACACGGGGTCCTACAATGAGCAGTTCTTC
many,TRBD1,TRBJ1-6,TRBV12-3/TRBV12-4,15,CASSLAAGGSSPLHF,TGTGCCAGCTCCTTAGCAGCAGGGGGCAGTTCACCCCTCCACTTT
few,-,TRBJ2-7,TRBV7-2,14,CASRRNWDSYEQYF,TGTGCCAGCAGGCGTAACTGGGACTCCTACGAGCAGTACTTC
few,TRBD2,TRBJ2-1,TRBV28,13,CASTKRGSNEQFF,TGTGCCAGCACAAAGCGGGGCTCCAATGAGCAGTTCTTC
many,-,TRBJ1-6,TRBV12-3/TRBV12-4,15,CASTTKQGGNSPLHF,TGTGCCAGCACCACTAAACAGGGTGGGAATTCACCCCTCCACTTT
-,TRBD2,TRBJ2-7,TRBV28,15,CASSPRLAGSYEQYF,TGTGCCAGCAGTCCCCGACTAGCAGGTTCCTACGAGCAGTACTTC
-,TRBD2,TRBJ2-1,TRBV2,15,CASRNGLAGYNEQFF,TGTGCCAGCAGGAATGGACTAGCGGGGTACAATGAGCAGTTCTTC
many,TRBD2,TRBJ2-1,TRBV12-3/TRBV12-4,16,CASSFYRLAGGNEQFF,TGTGCCAGCAGTTTTTACCGACTAGCGGGAGGGAATGAGCAGTTCTTC
many,-,TRBJ2-5,TRBV9,14,CASSTLTTGETQYF,TGTGCCAGCAGCACCCTAACTACCGGGGAGACCCAGTACTTC
many,-,TRBJ1-1,TRBV20-1,11,CSAPGRSEAFF,TGCAGTGCTCCAGGGCGCTCGGAAGCTTTCTTT
few,-,TRBJ1-4,TRBV6-1,11,CASGLREKLFF,TGTGCCAGCGGCCTCAGGGAAAAACTGTTTTTT
many,-,TRBJ1-3,TRBV15,15,CATSRDQTSGNTIYF,TGTGCCACCAGCAGAGACCAGACGTCTGGAAACACCATATATTTT
many,TRBD2,TRBJ2-2,TRBV5-1,15,CASSLGGSNTGELFF,TGCGCCAGCAGCTTGGGCGGGAGCAACACCGGGGAGCTGTTTTTT
-,-,TRBJ2-6,TRBV7-6,19,CASSLGGRQAYSGANVLTF,TGTGCCAGCAGCTTAGGGGGGCGACAGGCTTACTCTGGGGCCAACGTCCTGACTTTC
many,-,TRBJ2-5,TRBV14,14,CASSQDLDLRTQYF,TGTGCCAGCAGCCAAGATCTGGATTTGCGTACCCAGTACTTC
-,TRBD2,TRBJ2-1,TRBV4-2,15,CASKIPLAEPCGQFF,TGTGCCAGCAAAATCCCACTAGCGGAGCCTTGCGGGCAGTTCTTC
many,TRBD2,TRBJ2-1,TRBV29-1,13,CSVRTSGLNEQFF,TGCAGCGTTCGGACTAGCGGGCTAAATGAGCAGTTCTTC
many,TRBD1,TRBJ2-2,TRBV29-1,16,CSVDVGRGRNTGELFF,TGCAGCGTTGACGTCGGCAGGGGGCGGAACACCGGGGAGCTGTTTTTT
-,TRBD2,TRBJ2-2,TRBV20-1,15,CSASGRRGYTGELFF,TGCAGTGCTAGCGGGCGGCGGGGGTACACCGGGGAGCTGTTTTTT
-,-,TRBJ2-6,TRBV7-9,12,CASIVGANVLTF,TGTGCCAGCATCGTTGGGGCCAACGTCCTGACTTTC
few,TRBD2,TRBJ2-1,TRBV6-2/TRBV6-3,15,CASSYGDYLYNEQFF,TGTGCCAGCAGTTATGGGGACTACCTTTACAATGAGCAGTTCTTC
many,TRBD1,TRBJ2-7,TRBV28,14,CASGDNRGSSEQYF,TGTGCCAGCGGGGATAACAGGGGTAGTAGCGAGCAGTACTTC
few,-,TRBJ1-1,TRBV7-9,14,CASSPTTVNTEAFF,TGTGCCAGCAGCCCGACTACAGTGAACACTGAAGCTTTCTTT
many,-,TRBJ2-1,TRBV20-1,13,CSARPVGAREQFF,TGCAGTGCTAGGCCCGTCGGGGCTAGGGAGCAGTTCTTC
many,-,TRBJ2-3,TRBV5-6,16,CASSLMWRSGADTQYF,TGTGCCAGCAGCCTGATGTGGAGGAGTGGCGCAGATACGCAGTATTTT
-,-,TRBJ1-3,TRBV10-3,14,CAISGGSSGNTIYF,TGTGCCATCAGTGGGGGTAGCTCTGGAAACACCATATATTTT